This T cell receptor (beta chain) comes out of a study of T cell changes during pregnancy in multiple sclerosis. Germline V CDR1 and CDR2: SGHRS, YFSETQ. CDR3 size: 15 residues. V was clipped by 3 bases and J by 0 bases; unmatched bases: 3. The assay was immunoSEQ multiplex PCR, and TCRdb's table has in-frame clones only and misses some. Among approximately 85,000 clones listed, 90% to 95% were seen once. The sample was peripheral blood, taken in the first trimester of pregnancy. This chain joins TRBV5-1 and TRBJ2-7; 10 bases are a match to TRBD1. The source is a female donor with multiple sclerosis, enrolled in a pregnancy study. The CDR3 DNA follows: TGCGCCAGCAGCTCGTGGGACAGGGGCTCCTACGAGCAGTACTTC. Its translation is CASSSWDRGSYEQYF.